These T cell receptor beta chains were read from a single sample in a study of PD-1 blockade in classical Hodgkin lymphoma. Sequencing was performed with immunoSEQ multiplex PCR; in TCRdb, only in-frame clones are kept and a portion is missing. The repertoire includes approximately 27,000 clones, roughly 87% of them detected once, and about 18% sits in the top ten. The sample in question was peripheral blood mononuclear cells (PBMCs), obtained before the fourth cycle of nivolumab. The source is a human donor with classical Hodgkin lymphoma. Each CDR3 is given with its conserved first and last residue. D genes are given only for firm matches. The size of a clone is reported for some rows only, either as once, few or many, or as a class for expanded clones.

TRBJ2-1,TRBD2,TRBV12-5,-,CASGRSGGLAGVPYNEQFF,TGTGCTAGTGGGCGAAGTGGGGGACTAGCGGGAGTCCCCTACAATGAGCAGTTCTTC
TRBJ2-1,TRBD1,TRBV19,medium-sized,CASSMGQDPYNEQFF,TGTGCCAGTAGTATGGGACAGGACCCCTACAATGAGCAGTTCTTC
TRBJ1-2,TRBD1,TRBV6-9,-,CASSYSGQGNYGYTF,TGTGCCAGCAGTTATTCGGGACAGGGGAACTATGGCTACACCTTC
TRBJ1-1,-,TRBV15,once,CATSSHRTMNTEAFF,TGTGCCACCAGCTCTCACAGAACCATGAACACTGAAGCTTTCTTT
TRBJ1-1,-,TRBV13,few,CASSLVGKTEAFF,TGTGCCAGCAGCTTGGTAGGGAAGACTGAAGCTTTCTTT
TRBJ1-4,TRBD1,TRBV19,-,CASSPPGQSNEKLFF,TGTGCCAGTAGTCCACCGGGACAGTCTAATGAAAAACTGTTTTTT
TRBJ2-7,-,TRBV10-1,-,CAAIVRDTSSYEQYF,TGCGCCGCAATAGTGAGGGACACGTCCTCCTACGAGCAGTACTTC
TRBJ2-5,-,TRBV10-3,-,CAISDQLGAKETQYF,TGTGCCATCAGTGACCAACTGGGGGCAAAAGAGACCCAGTACTTC
TRBJ2-5,-,TRBV15,once,CATSRVGETQYF,TGTGCCACCAGCAGAGTGGGTGAGACCCAGTACTTC
TRBJ2-7,-,TRBV27,-,CASSLSAGTPGEQYF,TGTGCCAGCAGTTTATCGGCAGGGACCCCTGGCGAGCAGTACTTC
TRBJ1-1,-,TRBV27,once,CASSLGQNTEAFF,TGTGCCAGCAGTTTGGGACAAAACACTGAAGCTTTCTTT
TRBJ2-5,-,TRBV7-9,-,CASSPPPGLSQETQYF,TGTGCCAGCAGTCCTCCCCCGGGACTCAGTCAAGAGACCCAGTACTTC
TRBJ2-7,-,TRBV21-1,-,CASSQAPGTGAPFEQYF,TGTGCCAGCAGTCAAGCCCCCGGGACAGGTGCTCCCTTCGAGCAGTACTTC
TRBJ1-3,-,TRBV5-1,-,CASSLVSVGGGNTIYF,TGCGCCAGCAGCTTGGTTTCAGTCGGAGGGGGAAACACCATATATTTT
TRBJ2-3,TRBD2,TRBV6-4,-,CASSDGAGGPTDTQYF,TGTGCCAGCAGTGACGGGGCGGGGGGGCCCACAGATACGCAGTATTTT
TRBJ2-7,TRBD1,TRBV4-1,once,CASSQGDRGTYEQYF,TGCGCCAGCAGCCAGGGGGACAGGGGAACCTACGAGCAGTACTTC
TRBJ1-3,-,TRBV7-9,-,CASSTDGPGNTIYF,TGTGCCAGCTCAACGGACGGCCCGGGAAACACCATATATTTT
TRBJ1-1,-,TRBV29-1,-,CSVEGQGWNTEAFF,TGCAGCGTTGAAGGGCAGGGGTGGAACACTGAAGCTTTCTTT
TRBJ1-5,TRBD1,TRBV28,-,CASSLISGTGIRRPQHF,TGTGCCAGCAGTCTAATCTCCGGGACAGGGATACGGAGGCCCCAGCATTTT
TRBJ1-6,TRBD1,TRBV5-6,-,CASSFQTGGGSPLHF,TGTGCCAGCAGCTTCCAGACAGGGGGGGGTTCACCCCTCCACTTT
TRBJ2-7,-,TRBV5-4,-,CASSLDNYEQYF,TGTGCCAGCAGCTTGGACAACTACGAGCAGTACTTC
TRBJ1-2,-,TRBV25-1,few,CASSESGLYGYTF,TGTGCCAGCAGTGAATCGGGGCTCTATGGCTACACCTTC
TRBJ1-1,TRBD1,TRBV19,-,CASSMGQRIMNTEAFF,TGTGCCAGTAGTATGGGACAGCGCATCATGAACACTGAAGCTTTCTTT
TRBJ2-7,-,TRBV11-2,-,CASSYTGLPTYEQYF,TGTGCCAGCAGCTACACAGGACTCCCCACCTACGAGCAGTACTTC
TRBJ1-1,-,TRBV27,few,CASSEGGATLNTEAFF,TGTGCCAGCAGTGAGGGAGGGGCCACGTTGAACACTGAAGCTTTCTTT
TRBJ2-1,TRBD2,TRBV6-4,-,CASSSSGGARGDEQFF,TGTGCCAGCAGTTCTAGCGGGGGGGCCCGTGGTGATGAGCAGTTCTTC
TRBJ1-5,-,TRBV10-2,few,CASSLGGFAGPQHF,TGCGCCAGCAGCCTTGGCGGGTTTGCAGGTCCCCAGCATTTT
TRBJ2-1,-,TRBV5-1,-,CASSDLYEQFF,TGCGCCAGCAGCGATCTCTATGAGCAGTTCTTC
TRBJ1-1,-,TRBV6-6,-,CASSPTGTPNTEAFF,TGTGCCAGCAGTCCTACCGGGACACCGAACACTGAAGCTTTCTTT
TRBJ1-3,-,TRBV7-9,large,CASRSRGTGNTIYF,TGTGCCAGCAGGTCTCGGGGTACTGGAAACACCATATATTTT
TRBJ2-2,TRBD2,TRBV5-5,-,CASRGRLAGGRGTGELFF,TGTGCCAGCAGAGGTCGCCTAGCGGGGGGGCGTGGCACCGGGGAGCTGTTTTTT
TRBJ2-7,TRBD1,TRBV7-9,-,CASSTGVSYYEQYF,TGTGCCAGCAGCACAGGGGTTTCCTACTACGAGCAGTACTTC
TRBJ1-5,-,TRBV5-5,-,CASSLALGTVNQPQHF,TGTGCCAGCAGCTTGGCCCTCGGGACGGTCAATCAGCCCCAGCATTTT
TRBJ1-1,-,TRBV18,-,CASSPQQNTEAFF,TGTGCCAGCTCACCTCAGCAGAACACTGAAGCTTTCTTT
TRBJ2-1,-,TRBV2,-,CASTWRNEQFF,TGTGCCAGCACATGGAGGAATGAGCAGTTCTTC
TRBJ1-2,-,TRBV9,few,CASSVEGEANYGYTF,TGTGCCAGCAGCGTAGAAGGAGAAGCTAACTATGGCTACACCTTC
TRBJ2-2,TRBD2,TRBV7-3,-,CASRPGTSGGGELFF,TGTGCCAGCAGGCCCGGGACTAGCGGGGGCGGGGAGCTGTTTTTT